What follows are 12 T cell receptor beta chains derived from one specimen sequenced in a study of CD8 T cells in ankylosing spondylitis. TCRdb passed the 5' RACE reads through MiXCR, listing each CDR3 protein once. The table has about 150,000 distinct CDR3 sequences, 40% to 50% seen once. Material for sequencing was synovial fluid, either unsorted or a sorted T cell fraction (not recorded which). These receptor sequences come from a male donor with ankylosing spondylitis.

The chain links TRBV5-1 to TRBJ2-6; tentative D call: TRBD2 (6 bases). The CDR3 is 18 amino acids. Per the germline V gene, CDR1 is SGHRS and CDR2 is YFSETQ. V dropped 0 bases and J dropped 2 bases, with 15 bases sitting between them. The CDR3 here is CASSLEEGVNPGANVLTF. CDR3 nucleotide sequence: TGCGCCAGCAGCTTGGAGGAGGGTGTCAACCCTGGGGCCAACGTCCTGACTTTC.

This chain links TRBV20-1 with TRBJ2-1; 9 bases line up with TRBD2. Per the germline V gene, CDR1 is DFQATT and CDR2 is SNEGSKA (reference sequence). The CDR3 spans 15 residues. V lost 4 bases and J lost 3; bases outside the gene matches: 7. The CDR3 DNA sequence: TGCAGTGCTATCCTTAGCGGGAGACTCTACAATGAGCAGTTCTTC. It translates to CSAILSGRLYNEQFF.

This clonotype was observed a few times. The rearrangement links TRBV6-1 to TRBJ1-3; perhaps TRBD1 as D (5 bases). This CDR3 region has 15 residues. The germline V gene has CDR1 MNHNS and CDR2 SASEGT. The V and J ends lost 5 bases and 0 bases respectively, with 11 bases between them. CDR3 sequence (DNA): TGTGCCAGCAGTCTGGACATTTCCTCTGGAAACACCATATATTTT. Protein product: CASSLDISSGNTIYF.

At least ten counts were recorded for this clonotype. The gene calls are TRBV4-3 and TRBJ2-7; TRBD2 aligns across 7 bases. In germline, CDR1 is LGHNA, CDR2 YSLEER. V was pared by 0 bases and J by 0 bases, with 2 bases of the junction left unmatched. This CDR3 has 15 residues. The CDR3 DNA reads as TGCGCCAGCAGCCAAGAGCTAGCGGACTCCTACGAGCAGTACTTC. Translated: CASSQELADSYEQYF.

This clonotype was counted between two and nine times. The CDR3 DNA reads as TGTGCCAGCAGCCACCCCAGCCTAGCGAACACTGAAGCTTTCTTT. Translated: CASSHPSLANTEAFF. This sequence joins TRBV11-2 and TRBJ1-1; D remains ambiguous. The CDR3 has 15 amino acids. Germline V CDR1 and CDR2: SGHAT, FQNNGV. V was pared by 5 bases and J by 1 base, with 14 bases between. Supplemented by reference TRBV11-2 and TRBJ1-1, the full variable domain reads EAGVAQSPRYKIIEKRQSVAFWCNPISGHATLYWYQQILGQGPKLLIQFQNNGVVDDSQLPKDRFSAERLKGVDSTLKIQPAKLEDSAVYLCASSHPSLANTEAFFGQGTRLTVV.

The chain joins TRBV13 to TRBJ1-1, with D uncertain. CDR1 and CDR2 from the germline V gene are PRHDT and FYEKMQ (reference sequence). The CDR3 is made up of 14 amino acids. V shed 5 bases and J shed 4 bases, with 14 bases lying between them. The CDR3 DNA reads TGTGCCAGCAGCCCCCCAGGACGGATCACTGAAGCTTTCTTT. This codes for CASSPPGRITEAFF.

V is TRBV28 and J is TRBJ2-7, with 12 nucleotides matching TRBD1. The CDR3 has 16 amino acids. V lost 5 bases, J lost 5 bases, and 10 bases stayed unmatched. Germline CDR1 MDHEN, CDR2 SYDVKM. This chain's CDR3 is CASSAFRDRGRDEQYF. In DNA form, the CDR3 reads TGTGCCAGCAGTGCCTTCCGGGACAGGGGGCGCGACGAGCAGTACTTC.

The chain has TRBV10-3 and TRBJ2-7; TRBD2 is a possible D gene (7 bases). Trimming took 2 bases from V and 0 from J, leaving 11 bases between them. CDR1 ENHRY and CDR2 SYGVKD come from the germline V gene. The CDR3 contains 15 residues. The CDR3 region has the DNA TGTGCCATCAGTGAGGAGGGGGGGAGCTCCTACGAGCAGTACTTC. The encoded protein is CAISEEGGSSYEQYF.

This clonotype was counted between two and nine times. The V and J genes are TRBV4-3 and TRBJ2-1, with 11 bases matching TRBD1. Germline loops: CDR1 LGHNA, CDR2 YSLEER. J was trimmed by 4 bases and V by 8 bases; bases with no gene match: 7. The CDR3 runs to 15 residues. The CDR3 spells CASGRDRGEYNEQFF. The CDR3 DNA sequence: TGCGCCAGCGGGAGGGACAGGGGGGAGTACAATGAGCAGTTCTTC.

This clonotype was recorded once. CDR3 bases: TGCAGTGCTAGGAGCGGGTTCTCCTACGAGCAGTACTTC. Translated: CSARSGFSYEQYF. This chain links TRBV20-1 with TRBJ2-7; TRBD2 is a possible D gene (6 bases). V shed 3 bases and J shed 0 bases, with 9 bases lying between them. The CDR3 is 13 residues long. CDR1 DFQATT and CDR2 SNEGSKA come from the germline V gene (reference sequence).

This clonotype came up many times. The CDR3 coding sequence is TGTGCCAGCAGCCAAGGACTAGCGGACTACAATGAGCAGTTCTTC. Protein product: CASSQGLADYNEQFF. The chain couples TRBV4-2 to TRBJ2-1; 9 bases agree with TRBD2. The CDR3 runs 15 residues. CDR1 and CDR2 (germline): LGHNA, YNFKEQ. The J segment lost 3 bases and the V segment lost 1 base, leaving 1 base of the junction unmatched.

The chain links TRBV2 to TRBJ2-7; the D call may be TRBD1 or TRBD2 (5 bases each). Trimming pared 7 bases from V and 0 bases from J, leaving 10 bases between. The CDR3 is 13 residues long. From germline, CDR1 is SNHLY and CDR2 FYNNEI. Here the CDR3 reads CASKGTDSYEQYF. CDR3 DNA sequence: TGTGCCAGCAAGGGGACGGACTCCTACGAGCAGTACTTC.